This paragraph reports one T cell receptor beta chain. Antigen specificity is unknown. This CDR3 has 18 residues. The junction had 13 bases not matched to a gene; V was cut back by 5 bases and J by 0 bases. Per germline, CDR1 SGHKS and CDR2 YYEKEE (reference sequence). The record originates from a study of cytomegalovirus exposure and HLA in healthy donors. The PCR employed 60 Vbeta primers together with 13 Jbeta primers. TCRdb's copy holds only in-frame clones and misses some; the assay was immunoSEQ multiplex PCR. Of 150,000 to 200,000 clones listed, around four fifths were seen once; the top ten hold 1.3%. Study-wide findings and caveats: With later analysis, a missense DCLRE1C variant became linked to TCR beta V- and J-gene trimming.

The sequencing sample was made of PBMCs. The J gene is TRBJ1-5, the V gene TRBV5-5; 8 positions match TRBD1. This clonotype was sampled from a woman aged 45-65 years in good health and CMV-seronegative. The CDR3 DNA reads TGTGCCAGCAGTCCCGGGACAGGTAGTTCCTCTAGCAATCAGCCCCAGCATTTT. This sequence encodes CASSPGTGSSSSNQPQHF.